This TCR beta chain was retrieved from a study of HIV-infected children after antiretroviral therapy interruption. At the level of the study: Interruption-arm sampling covered weeks 0, 12, interruption end (24 or 48), and about 3 years post-study. In continuous treatment, analyzed samples were from weeks 0, 48 and 150.

The sample's treatment: PENTA 11 planned treatment interruption arm or continuous ART arm. At least 24 weeks of at least three-drug ART, in children 2 to 15 years. The TCR library was built from RNA with a 3' RACE protocol and unique molecular identifiers. Via MiXCR, TCRdb re-called the 3' RACE reads, giving one row per CDR3 protein. The table shows more than 85,000 distinct CDR3 sequences, with under 8% occurring only once. This clonotype was seen ten or more times. The CDR3 is 16 amino acids. The V end was cut by 0 bases, the J end by 6 bases, with 16 bases between. CDR1 SGHTA and CDR2 FQGNSA come from the germline V gene.

The chain carries TRBV7-2 and TRBJ2-3; TRBD2 is a possible D gene (7 bases). The input for sequencing was CD45RA+ CD4+ T cells from PBMCs, pooled from several time points, taken from a donor given antiretroviral therapy, either interrupted or continuous. The subset denotes: naive CD4+ CD45RA+ CD45RO- T cells. The sequence derives from a pool of human donors with HIV. Here the CDR3 DNA reads TGTGCCAGCAGCTTAGCGCTTAGGGGGGGGGAGGATACGCAGTATTTT. Amino acid sequence: CASSLALRGGEDTQYF.